This section outlines one TCR beta chain sequence together with its context. As yet, its antigen is unknown. The CDR3 covers 15 residues. The V and J ends lost 2 bases and 1 base, in that order; junction bases with no gene match: 4. Oncomine TCR Beta short-read sequencing was applied to DNA from cultured CD4+ T cells. In this case, cultured CD4+ T cells provided the extracted genomic DNA. From the PCR reads, TCRdb called clonotypes with MiXCR, one entry per CDR3 protein. Of more than 15,000 distinct CDR3 sequences in the sample, about 54% were seen once. Treatment: approximately 10-day PBMC culture with coronavirus spike peptide pools or control peptides (ViraFEST assay). ViraFEST expanded antigen-specific T cells with peptide pools, then sequenced TCRs. This entry belongs to a study of vaccination and CD4 T cells after COVID-19.

This receptor was obtained from a human donor with COVID-19. The chain uses TRBV23-1 and TRBJ1-1; 7 bases line up with TRBD1. TRBV23-1 belongs to the ORF category, with a function that is uncertain. The source was cultured CD4+ T cells from blood, collected after SARS-CoV-2 vaccination. The CDR3 here is CASSQRQGQNTEAFF. CDR3 DNA: TGCGCCAGCAGTCAACGACAGGGACAGAACACTGAAGCTTTCTTT.